The 22 T cell receptor beta chains listed next were all sequenced from one sample in a study of blood T cell repertoires in COVID-19. Libraries were prepared by immunoSEQ multiplex PCR; TCRdb keeps only in-frame clonotypes and omits some of them. In the table there are about 230,000 clones, roughly 83% of which are singletons. Specimen: peripheral blood. Source of these receptors: a man aged 35 to 55 with acute or convalescent COVID-19.

This chain links TRBV4-1 with TRBJ2-7, with D possibly matching TRBD2 (6 bases). The CDR3 contains 19 residues. Germline CDR1 MGHRA, CDR2 YSYEKL. Trimming shortened V by 0 bases and J by 0 bases, and 21 bases separated the two germline ends. CDR3 DNA: TGCGCCAGCAGCCAAGATTCGGGTAGCGACGCGGGAAGCTCCTACGAGCAGTACTTC. Residues: CASSQDSGSDAGSSYEQYF.

This clone was seen more than once but under ten times. The J gene is TRBJ2-1, the V gene TRBV4-1; 10 bases agree with TRBD2. CDR3 length equals 16 residues. The germline V gene has CDR1 MGHRA and CDR2 YSYEKL. V was clipped by 0 bases and J by 6 bases; unmatched bases: 5. CDR3 DNA sequence: TGCGCCAGCAGCCAAGAGGCTAGCGGGAGACTCAATGAGCAGTTCTTC. The encoded protein is CASSQEASGRLNEQFF.

This chain connects TRBV13 to TRBJ2-2; TRBD1 agrees at 9 bases. This CDR3 comprises 15 residues. In germline, CDR1 is PRHDT, CDR2 FYEKMQ (reference sequence). Trimming took 5 bases from V and 5 from J; bases not matched to a gene: 6. The CDR3 sequence: CASSRDRERTGELFF. Written as DNA, the CDR3 is TGTGCCAGCAGCCGGGACAGGGAGAGGACCGGGGAGCTGTTTTTT.

The rearrangement links TRBV5-5 to TRBJ2-1, with 7 bases aligning to TRBD2. CDR1 is SGHKS and CDR2 is YYEKEE in the germline V gene (reference sequence). Trimming took 1 base from V and 13 from J; bases not matched to a gene: 8. The CDR3 is made up of 13 amino acids. The CDR3 loop reads CASSLSVSGEQFF. CDR3 nucleotide sequence: TGTGCCAGCAGCTTGTCGGTGAGCGGGGAACAGTTCTTC.

The J gene is TRBJ1-2, the V gene TRBV6-5, with TRBD1 matching 10 bases. The CDR3 has 15 residues. V shed 6 bases, J shed 1 base, and the junction held 5 bases outside the gene matches. Germline V lookup: CDR1 MNHEY, CDR2 SVGAGI. Written as DNA, the CDR3 is TGTGCCAGCAGCTCCGGGACAGGGGTTAACTATGGCTACACCTTC. It yields the protein CASSSGTGVNYGYTF.

The chain employs TRBV2 and TRBJ2-7; 7 nucleotides match TRBD1. The CDR3 has 13 amino acids. Germline lookup yields CDR1 SNHLY and CDR2 FYNNEI. The V gene end was trimmed by 5 bases and the J gene end by 9 bases; junction bases not matched to a gene: 10. This CDR3 is CASSRQGGERQYF. The CDR3 DNA sequence: TGTGCCAGCAGTAGACAGGGCGGAGAACGGCAGTACTTC. The variable domain in full, completed from reference TRBV2 and TRBJ2-7, reads EPEVTQTPSHQVTQMGQEVILRCVPISNHLYFYWYRQILGQKVEFLVSFYNNEISEKSEIFDDQFSVERPDGSNFTLKIRSTKLEDSAMYFCASSRQGGERQYFGPGTRLTVT.

This clone has only one observation. The J gene is TRBJ2-1, the V gene TRBV19; 8 bases fit TRBD1. The length of the CDR3 is 14 residues. Germline loops: CDR1 LNHDA, CDR2 SQIVND (reference sequence). With 4 bases clipped from V and 7 bases from J, the junction kept 6 bases outside the gene matches. CDR3 sequence: CASSRAGGLNEQFF. DNA for the CDR3: TGTGCCAGTAGTAGGGCAGGGGGCTTGAATGAGCAGTTCTTC.

This clone was detected only once. The V gene is TRBV6-5, the J gene TRBJ2-3, with D unclear. V was clipped by 2 bases and J by 0 bases, with 9 bases between them. The CDR3 covers 15 residues. Germline lookup yields CDR1 MNHEY and CDR2 SVGAGI. CDR3 sequence reads: CASSYSAASTDTQYF. The DNA of the CDR3 is TGTGCCAGCAGTTACAGCGCGGCTAGCACAGATACGCAGTATTTT.

The chain combines TRBV4-3 with TRBJ1-4, with no clear D. Germline V gene sequence: CDR1 LGHNA, CDR2 YSLEER. The CDR3 consists of 13 residues. Trimming stripped 0 bases from V and 7 bases from J, with 6 bases between. The CDR3 protein is CASSQDPVEKLFF. The CDR3 nucleotides read TGCGCCAGCAGCCAAGATCCAGTTGAAAAACTGTTTTTT.

This chain uses TRBV10-3 with TRBJ1-5; possible D gene TRBD1, 6 bases. Germline V gives CDR1 ENHRY, CDR2 SYGVKD. V dropped 3 bases and J dropped 3 bases, with 9 bases sitting between them. CDR3 length: 14 residues. In DNA, the CDR3 is TGTGCCATCAGTGACCAGGGGCTCAATCAGCCCCAGCATTTT. It yields the protein CAISDQGLNQPQHF.

This chain uses TRBV7-8 with TRBJ2-5; a possible D gene is TRBD1 (6 bases). This CDR3 comprises 15 residues. Per the germline V gene, CDR1 is SGHVS and CDR2 is FQNEAQ. V lost 5 bases to trimming and J lost 3 bases, with 16 bases between them. CDR3 in DNA: TGTGCCAGCAGCGAGACAGGACGTAACGAAGAGACCCAGTACTTC. This translates into CASSETGRNEETQYF.

In this sample, this clone turned up a few times. The rearrangement joins TRBV23-1 to TRBJ1-1; D is ambiguous. Being an ORF, TRBV23-1 has a function that is uncertain. The CDR3 covers 13 residues. V was shortened by 8 bases and J by 0 bases, with 10 bases between the two germline ends. The chain's CDR3 is CASDNGLNTEAFF. CDR3 DNA sequence: TGCGCCAGCGACAATGGGTTGAACACTGAAGCTTTCTTT.

This chain uses TRBV24-1 with TRBJ1-1, with D hard to call. The V end lost 4 bases, the J end lost 2 bases, and 7 bases lay between the germline ends. The germline CDR1 and CDR2 sequences are KGHDR and SFDVKD. The CDR3 loop spans 13 amino acids. The CDR3 reads CATSDGRNTEAFF. CDR3 nucleotides: TGTGCCACCAGTGACGGTAGAAACACTGAAGCTTTCTTT.

The chain carries TRBV6-5 and TRBJ2-2, with 7 bases fitting TRBD1. This CDR3 has 14 amino acids. V shed 7 bases and J 3 bases; nucleotides not matched to a gene: 5. Per the germline V gene, CDR1 is MNHEY and CDR2 is SVGAGI. CDR3 region: CASTKGQHTGELFF. CDR3 DNA: TGTGCCAGCACTAAGGGACAGCACACCGGGGAGCTGTTTTTT.

The V call is TRBV7-2, the J call TRBJ1-1; 9 bases fit TRBD1. Trimming cost V 6 bases and J 4 bases; bases outside gene matches: 9. CDR1 and CDR2 (germline): SGHTA, FQGNSA. CDR3 length: 15 amino acids. Here the CDR3 reads CASRTRDRVGTEAFF. DNA for the CDR3: TGTGCCAGCAGGACCCGGGACAGGGTGGGCACTGAAGCTTTCTTT.

J is TRBJ1-3 and V is TRBV2; D gene ambiguous. Trimming took off 7 bases at V and 0 bases at J, with 4 bases between the two ends. The CDR3 is made up of 12 amino acids. Germline V gene sequence: CDR1 SNHLY, CDR2 FYNNEI. CDR3 loop: CASTSSGNTIYF. CDR3 in DNA: TGTGCCAGCACGAGCTCTGGAAACACCATATATTTT.

As to this clone: The same CDR3 arises from other DNA sequences in this sample as well. The chain uses TRBV6-5 and TRBJ1-1; D uncertain. The CDR3 covers 12 residues. V lost 5 bases and J lost 1, with 5 bases in between. Germline lookup yields CDR1 MNHEY and CDR2 SVGAGI. The CDR3 DNA follows: TGTGCCAGCAGTAGACAGAACACTGAAGCTTTCTTT. Its translation is CASSRQNTEAFF.

Written as DNA, the CDR3 is TGTGCCTGGACGAGGTTCTCTAGCACAGATACGCAGTATTTT. This translates into CAWTRFSSTDTQYF. This chain uses TRBV30 with TRBJ2-3; D uncertain. Germline V gene sequence: CDR1 GTSNPN, CDR2 SVGIG (reference sequence). The CDR3 covers 14 residues. The V and J ends lost 4 bases and 0 bases respectively, with 11 bases between them.

This clone was seen only once. The CDR3 nucleotides are TGTGCCAGCTCACAGGGGGCCTCCACAGATACGCAGTATTTT. Its protein is CASSQGASTDTQYF. The genes are TRBV18 and TRBJ2-3, with 7 nucleotides matching TRBD1. CDR3 length: 14 amino acids. CDR1 KGHSH and CDR2 LQKENI come from the germline V gene. V lost 4 bases, J lost 2 bases, and 3 bases stayed unmatched.

The gene calls are TRBV29-1 and TRBJ1-3; tentatively, D is TRBD1 (6 bases). Germline CDR1 is SQVTM and CDR2 is ANQGSEA. The CDR3 sequence is 13 residues long. With 4 bases removed from V and 4 bases from J, the gap between germline ends came to 11 bases. The CDR3 here is CSVVNRVGNTIYF. CDR3 bases: TGCAGCGTTGTCAACAGGGTCGGAAACACCATATATTTT.

This clone was recorded a few times. V usage is TRBV6-1 and J usage is TRBJ1-6, with 8 bases lining up with TRBD1. V trimming: 4 bases; J trimming: 4 bases; junction bases outside the gene matches: 9. Germline loops: CDR1 MNHNS, CDR2 SASEGT. This CDR3 is built from 17 residues. The CDR3, as DNA: TGTGCCAGCAGTGGAGTGGACAGGGCGTTTTATAATTCACCCCTCCACTTT. Translated, it gives CASSGVDRAFYNSPLHF.

This clone was found a few times. CDR3 coding DNA: TGTGCCAGCTCACCCACGGCCCAACAGGGTTTGTTTATGAACACTGAAGCTTTCTTT. Protein product: CASSPTAQQGLFMNTEAFF. The V and J genes are TRBV18 and TRBJ1-1, with D maybe TRBD1 (6 bases). Trimming pared 3 bases from V and 0 bases from J, leaving 23 bases between. The CDR3 extends over 19 amino acids. Per germline, CDR1 KGHSH and CDR2 LQKENI.